The next 14 T cell receptor beta chains were all read from a single sample in a study of cytomegalovirus exposure and HLA in healthy donors. Libraries were prepared by immunoSEQ multiplex PCR; TCRdb keeps only in-frame clonotypes and omits some of them. The sample carries 150,000 to 200,000 clones, over 85% recorded once. The sample consisted of PBMCs. These receptors came from a woman in her late teens or twenties in good health and CMV-seropositive.

The chain couples TRBV28 to TRBJ1-5, with D unclear. Trimming stripped 4 bases from V and 0 bases from J, with 7 bases between. CDR1 is MDHEN, CDR2 SYDVKM, per germline. The CDR3 covers 14 residues. The CDR3 DNA sequence: TGTGCCAGCAGTTCGGGGTATAGCAATCAGCCCCAGCATTTT. It encodes CASSSGYSNQPQHF.

This chain uses TRBV4-3 with TRBJ2-7; 9 nucleotides align to TRBD1. V lost 0 bases to trimming and J lost 1 base; unmatched junction nucleotides: 4. Per germline, CDR1 LGHNA and CDR2 YSLEER. This CDR3 spans 16 amino acids. The CDR3 DNA is TGCGCCAGCAGCCAAGATAAAGGGACAGGGTCCTACGAGCAGTACTTC. Its protein is CASSQDKGTGSYEQYF.

Only one count was recorded for this clone. V and J are TRBV2 and TRBJ2-5; 9 nucleotides align to TRBD2. CDR3 length: 15 residues. CDR1 and CDR2 (germline): SNHLY, FYNNEI. After removal of 4 bases from V and 5 bases from J, the junction contained 8 bases not matched to a gene. The CDR3: CASSAAGGASETQYF. DNA of the CDR3: TGTGCCAGCAGTGCAGCGGGAGGAGCCTCGGAGACCCAGTACTTC.

This chain uses TRBV4-1 with TRBJ2-7; 7 nucleotides line up with TRBD1. Trimming at V came to 4 bases and at J to 0 bases, leaving 6 bases not matched to a gene. Per the germline V gene, CDR1 is MGHRA and CDR2 is YSYEKL. The CDR3 sequence is 15 residues long. CDR3 residues: CASSRQGQYSYEQYF. The CDR3 region has the DNA TGCGCCAGCAGCCGCCAGGGACAGTACTCCTACGAGCAGTACTTC.

The chain combines TRBV5-5 with TRBJ2-1; TRBD1 matches at 9 bases. This CDR3 region has 14 residues. The V gene end was trimmed by 5 bases and the J gene end by 15 bases; junction bases not matched to a gene: 15. Germline CDR1 SGHKS, CDR2 YYEKEE (reference sequence). The CDR3 loop is CASRPGQGHPGMFF. CDR3 DNA: TGTGCCAGCAGGCCGGGACAGGGACACCCGGGAATGTTCTTC.

V is TRBV27 and J is TRBJ2-7, with D perhaps matching TRBD1 (6 bases). Germline CDR1 MNHEY, CDR2 SMNVEV (reference sequence). V gave up 2 bases and J gave up 1 base, with 12 bases separating them. The CDR3 has 15 residues. CDR3: CASSLTRGQSYEQYF. The CDR3 DNA sequence: TGTGCCAGCAGTTTAACCAGAGGACAGTCCTACGAGCAGTACTTC.

This clone appeared a few times. This CDR3 reads CASSFRTGDGYTF. CDR3 DNA sequence: TGTGCCAGCAGCTTCCGGACAGGGGATGGCTACACCTTC. The chain combines TRBV7-2 with TRBJ1-2, with 9 bases lining up with TRBD1. J lost 6 bases, V lost 3 bases, and 2 bases had no gene match. The V gene's germline CDR1 is SGHTA and CDR2 FQGNSA. The length of the CDR3 is 13 residues.

V usage is TRBV25-1 and J usage is TRBJ1-5, with TRBD1 as a possible D gene (5 bases). With 3 bases removed from V and 2 bases from J, the gap between germline ends came to 8 bases. The CDR3 totals 14 residues. Germline values: CDR1 MGHDK, CDR2 SYGVNS. CDR3: CASSEGLRNQPQHF. In nucleotides, the CDR3 is TGTGCCAGCAGTGAGGGGCTGCGCAATCAGCCCCAGCATTTT.

This chain uses TRBV7-2 with TRBJ1-5, with D perhaps matching TRBD1 (5 bases). Trimming left V 4 bases short and J 6 bases short, with 22 bases between. The length of the CDR3 is 17 residues. CDR1 SGHTA and CDR2 FQGNSA come from the germline V gene. CDR3 amino acids: CASSWAGRGASGQPQHF. The CDR3 DNA is TGTGCCAGCAGCTGGGCGGGGCGAGGGGCGAGCGGTCAGCCCCAGCATTTT.

This clone was recorded once. The V call is TRBV30, the J call TRBJ2-3, with D perhaps TRBD2 (6 bases). This CDR3 has 14 amino acids. Per germline, CDR1 GTSNPN and CDR2 SVGIG (reference sequence). V lost 1 base to trimming and J lost 4 bases, with 12 bases between them. Here the CDR3 DNA reads TGTGCCTGGAGTGCGAGGGGACTCGCAGATACGCAGTATTTT. This gives the protein CAWSARGLADTQYF.

This clone was picked up a small number of times. The chain carries TRBV30 and TRBJ1-2; maybe TRBD1 (5 bases). The CDR3 extends over 12 amino acids. Looked up from germline, CDR1 is GTSNPN and CDR2 is SVGIG (reference sequence). Trimming cost V 2 bases and J 7 bases, with 11 bases left between them. The CDR3 DNA reads TGTGCCTGGAGTCTACAGGAAGGTGGCTACACCTTC. Its translation: CAWSLQEGGYTF. Full variable domain (missing parts from reference TRBV30 and TRBJ1-2): SQTIHQWPATLVQPVGSPLSLECTVEGTSNPNLYWYRQAAGRGLQLLFYSVGIGQISSEVPQNLSASRPQDRQFILSSKKLLLSDSGFYLCAWSLQEGGYTFGSGTRLTVV.

This clone has only a few counts. V and J are TRBV6-5 and TRBJ1-2; D gene ambiguous. Germline CDR1 MNHEY, CDR2 SVGAGI. The V gene lost 0 bases and the J gene lost 3 bases, with 8 bases spanning the gap. This CDR3 is 14 amino acids long. The CDR3 here is CASSYSTRYYGYTF. The CDR3 nucleotides read TGTGCCAGCAGTTACTCGACTCGGTACTATGGCTACACCTTC.

This chain connects TRBV5-1 to TRBJ1-3; 8 bases match TRBD1. This CDR3 has 13 residues. V dropped 5 bases and J dropped 2; count of bases not matched to a gene: 0. Germline-derived CDR1 and CDR2 are SGHRS and YFSETQ. CDR3 nucleotide sequence: TGCGCCAGCAGACAGGGGGCTGGAAACACCATATATTTT. Protein sequence: CASRQGAGNTIYF.

The chain combines TRBV7-3 with TRBJ2-6; D unclear. Trimming pared 7 bases from V and 3 bases from J, leaving 7 bases between. CDR1 is SGHTA and CDR2 is FQGTGA in the germline V gene. The CDR3 spans 13 residues. The CDR3 reads CASMGIGANVLTF. The CDR3 DNA follows: TGTGCCAGCATGGGCATTGGGGCCAACGTCCTGACTTTC.